A single sample is the source of the 19 T cell receptor beta chains below, sequenced in a study of blood T cell repertoires in COVID-19. The repertoire was sequenced with immunoSEQ multiplex PCR; TCRdb's copy has only in-frame clones and lacks some. The table includes some 25,000 clones, around 87% detected once. The material sequenced was peripheral blood. The receptor set was obtained from a man aged 50 or older with active COVID-19.

The V gene is TRBV5-8, the J gene TRBJ2-5; D perhaps matches TRBD1 (5 bases). Trimming stripped 4 bases from V and 4 bases from J, with 14 bases between. CDR3 size: 14 residues. Germline-derived CDR1 and CDR2 are SGHTS and YDEGEE. The CDR3 DNA sequence: TGTGCCAGCAGCAGGGGATTAACCTTAGAGACCCAGTACTTC. Its translation is CASSRGLTLETQYF.

The rearrangement links TRBV11-3 to TRBJ2-1; 9 bases align to TRBD2. V trimming: 5 bases; J trimming: 10 bases; junction bases outside the gene matches: 12. This CDR3 is built from 15 residues. Germline lookup yields CDR1 SGHNT and CDR2 YENEEA. The CDR3 here is CASSHRLAGASEQFF. The DNA for the CDR3 is TGTGCCAGCAGCCACCGTTTAGCGGGAGCTAGCGAGCAGTTCTTC.

The V gene is TRBV4-2, the J gene TRBJ2-3; possibly TRBD2 for D (5 bases). CDR3 length equals 14 residues. Germline V gives CDR1 LGHNA, CDR2 YNFKEQ. V lost 4 bases, J lost 4 bases, and 12 bases lay in between. The CDR3: CASSPPLGADTQYF. CDR3 sequence (DNA): TGTGCCAGCAGCCCACCACTAGGAGCAGATACGCAGTATTTT.

This sequence joins TRBV7-6 and TRBJ2-5, with 7 nucleotides matching TRBD2. The CDR3 consists of 16 residues. Germline trimming cut 2 bases from V and 6 bases from J; bases unmatched to any gene: 12. Per germline, CDR1 SGHVS and CDR2 FNYEAQ. The CDR3 DNA is TGTGCCAGCAGCTTATGGTGGCGGGAGACGGCGAAGACCCAGTACTTC. Translated: CASSLWWRETAKTQYF.

This clone was counted between two and nine times. V usage is TRBV2 and J usage is TRBJ2-5, with a tentative D call TRBD2 (5 bases). Germline assignment: CDR1 SNHLY and CDR2 FYNNEI. V lost 6 bases and J lost 5, with 10 bases in between. This CDR3 has 12 amino acids. The CDR3 protein is CASSARGETQYF. In DNA, the CDR3 is TGTGCCAGCAGCGCCCGCGGGGAGACCCAGTACTTC.

This rearrangement joins TRBV6-5 to TRBJ2-7, with TRBD1 matching 8 bases. CDR3 length equals 14 residues. Looked up from germline, CDR1 is MNHEY and CDR2 is SVGAGI. V lost 4 bases and J lost 11; bases outside the gene matches: 13. The CDR3 sequence: CASSSQTGVAPEYV. The CDR3 DNA is TGTGCCAGCAGTTCGCAGACAGGGGTAGCTCCGGAGTACGTC.

The rearrangement joins TRBV18 to TRBJ1-5; no clear D gene. Trimming took off 0 bases at V and 0 bases at J, with 9 bases between the two ends. This CDR3 is built from 16 residues. Germline CDR1 and CDR2: KGHSH and LQKENI. In DNA form, the CDR3 reads TGTGCCAGCTCACCACCAGGAGGGCATAGCAATCAGCCCCAGCATTTT. Amino acids: CASSPPGGHSNQPQHF.

The chain is built from TRBV19 and TRBJ2-1; 14 bases are a match to TRBD2. V lost 7 bases to trimming and J lost 7 bases; unmatched junction nucleotides: 12. Per the germline V gene, CDR1 is LNHDA and CDR2 is SQIVND (reference sequence). The CDR3 totals 17 residues. This CDR3 reads CASTKGTSGGSWNEQFF. The CDR3 bases are TGTGCCAGTACCAAGGGGACTAGCGGGGGCTCTTGGAATGAGCAGTTCTTC.

The chain uses TRBV28 and TRBJ2-5, with 7 bases that match TRBD1. The CDR3 spans 15 residues. Germline V gene lookup returns CDR1 MDHEN and CDR2 SYDVKM. V gave up 6 bases and J gave up 6 bases; unmatched junction bases: 13. The CDR3 protein is CASSRITGVVKTQYF. The CDR3 nucleotides read TGTGCCAGCAGCCGTATAACAGGGGTGGTAAAGACCCAGTACTTC.

This chain connects TRBV4-1 to TRBJ1-2, with 7 nucleotides matching TRBD1. This CDR3 has 14 amino acids. Germline loops: CDR1 MGHRA, CDR2 YSYEKL. Trimming took 4 bases from V and 8 from J; bases not matched to a gene: 10. The CDR3 sequence is CASSPRAGGNGYTF. The CDR3, as DNA: TGCGCCAGCAGCCCCCGGGCAGGGGGAAACGGCTACACCTTC.

This clone is a singleton in its sample. V and J are TRBV14 and TRBJ2-6, with 9 bases matching TRBD1. CDR3 length: 20 amino acids. The V segment lost 4 bases and the J segment 0 bases; nucleotides outside the gene matches: 13. Per germline, CDR1 SGHDN and CDR2 FVKESK. The CDR3 loop reads CASSPRRQGGLGSGANVLTF. The CDR3 bases are TGTGCCAGCAGCCCTAGAAGACAGGGGGGTTTGGGCTCTGGGGCCAACGTCCTGACTTTC.

The chain joins TRBV6-5 to TRBJ2-1; the match to TRBD2 covers 9 bases. CDR1 is MNHEY and CDR2 is SVGAGI in the germline V gene. This CDR3 contains 15 residues. Unmatched junction bases numbered 2, after V lost 2 bases and J lost 3 bases. In nucleotides, the CDR3 is TGTGCCAGCAGTTACGGGACTAGCCTCTACAATGAGCAGTTCTTC. This translates into CASSYGTSLYNEQFF.

Here the CDR3 reads CASSKNWVGRQGKGPYEQYV. CDR3 nucleotide sequence: TGTGCCAGCAGCAAAAATTGGGTGGGGAGGCAGGGAAAGGGGCCCTACGAGCAGTACGTC. The V and J genes are TRBV21-1 and TRBJ2-7; the table's D call, TRBD2, was not checked against the DNA. TRBV21-1 is labeled a pseudogene. The CDR3 length is 20 residues.

This clone has just one count. The V gene is TRBV6-4, the J gene TRBJ2-6, with D unclear. V lost 5 bases to trimming and J lost 0 bases, with 11 bases between them. CDR3 length: 16 amino acids. The V gene's germline CDR1 is MRHNA and CDR2 SNTAGT. CDR3 protein: CASSPSRSSGANVLTF. The DNA for the CDR3 is TGTGCCAGCAGTCCTAGTCGGAGCTCTGGGGCCAACGTCCTGACTTTC.

The chain has TRBV28 and TRBJ2-3; TRBD1 agrees at 9 bases. The ends lost 2 bases at V and 3 bases at J; junction bases unmatched: 3. Germline loops: CDR1 MDHEN, CDR2 SYDVKM. CDR3 length: 15 residues. CDR3 DNA sequence: TGTGCCAGCAGTTTACGGGGACAGGGAACAGATACGCAGTATTTT. Encoded protein: CASSLRGQGTDTQYF.

V is TRBV7-8 and J is TRBJ2-7, with TRBD2 as a possible D gene (6 bases). V lost 0 bases, J lost 4 bases, and 13 bases lay in between. Germline V gives CDR1 SGHVS, CDR2 FQNEAQ. CDR3 length: 15 amino acids. The CDR3 loop is CASSLAVGSGYEQYV. CDR3 coding DNA: TGTGCCAGCAGCTTAGCGGTCGGGAGTGGGTACGAGCAGTACGTC.

The gene calls are TRBV10-3 and TRBJ2-2; 7 bases fit TRBD1. The CDR3 sequence is 14 residues long. V was pared by 10 bases and J by 6 bases, with 11 bases of the junction left unmatched. Germline V gene data show CDR1 as ENHRY and CDR2 as SYGVKD. Here the CDR3 DNA reads TGTGCCACCGAGCCAACCCAGGGGGCCGGGGAGCTGTTTTTT. It yields the protein CATEPTQGAGELFF.

The chain combines TRBV12-5 with TRBJ2-3; 15 bases match TRBD2. The V segment lost 2 bases and the J segment 2 bases; nucleotides outside the gene matches: 5. This CDR3 contains 18 residues. Germline lookup yields CDR1 LGHNT and CDR2 FRNRAP. The CDR3 sequence: CASGLSRTSGRATDTQYF. The CDR3 nucleotides read TGTGCTAGTGGTTTGTCCCGGACTAGCGGGAGGGCCACAGATACGCAGTATTTT. Full variable domain (rest looked up from reference TRBV12-5 and TRBJ2-3): DARVTQTPRHKVTEMGQEVTMRCQPILGHNTVFWYRQTMMQGLELLAYFRNRAPLDDSGMPKDRFSAEMPDATLATLKIQPSEPRDSAVYFCASGLSRTSGRATDTQYFGPGTRLTVL.

V and J are TRBV20-1 and TRBJ2-7; TRBD1 matches at 7 bases. CDR1 is DFQATT and CDR2 is SNEGSKA in the germline V gene (reference sequence). The CDR3 spans 10 residues. Trimming cost V 4 bases and J 6 bases; bases outside gene matches: 0. CDR3 in DNA: TGCAGTGCTACAGGGGGCGAGCAGTACTTC. Its translation: CSATGGEQYF.